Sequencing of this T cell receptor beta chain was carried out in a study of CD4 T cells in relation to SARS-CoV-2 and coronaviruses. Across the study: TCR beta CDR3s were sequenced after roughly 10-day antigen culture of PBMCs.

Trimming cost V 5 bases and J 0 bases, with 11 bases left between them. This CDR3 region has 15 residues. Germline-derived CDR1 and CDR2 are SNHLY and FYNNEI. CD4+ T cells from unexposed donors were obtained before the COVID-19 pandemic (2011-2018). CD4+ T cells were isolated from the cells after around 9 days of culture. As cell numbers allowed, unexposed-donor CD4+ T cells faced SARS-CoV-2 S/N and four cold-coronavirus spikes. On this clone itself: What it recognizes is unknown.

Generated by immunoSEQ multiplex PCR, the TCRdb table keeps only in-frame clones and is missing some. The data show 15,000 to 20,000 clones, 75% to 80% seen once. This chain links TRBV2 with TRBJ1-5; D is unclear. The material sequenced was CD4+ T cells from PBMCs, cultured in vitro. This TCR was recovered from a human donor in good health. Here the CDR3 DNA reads TGTGCCAGCAGTCCCGGACGGGATAGCAATCAGCCCCAGCATTTT. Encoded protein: CASSPGRDSNQPQHF.